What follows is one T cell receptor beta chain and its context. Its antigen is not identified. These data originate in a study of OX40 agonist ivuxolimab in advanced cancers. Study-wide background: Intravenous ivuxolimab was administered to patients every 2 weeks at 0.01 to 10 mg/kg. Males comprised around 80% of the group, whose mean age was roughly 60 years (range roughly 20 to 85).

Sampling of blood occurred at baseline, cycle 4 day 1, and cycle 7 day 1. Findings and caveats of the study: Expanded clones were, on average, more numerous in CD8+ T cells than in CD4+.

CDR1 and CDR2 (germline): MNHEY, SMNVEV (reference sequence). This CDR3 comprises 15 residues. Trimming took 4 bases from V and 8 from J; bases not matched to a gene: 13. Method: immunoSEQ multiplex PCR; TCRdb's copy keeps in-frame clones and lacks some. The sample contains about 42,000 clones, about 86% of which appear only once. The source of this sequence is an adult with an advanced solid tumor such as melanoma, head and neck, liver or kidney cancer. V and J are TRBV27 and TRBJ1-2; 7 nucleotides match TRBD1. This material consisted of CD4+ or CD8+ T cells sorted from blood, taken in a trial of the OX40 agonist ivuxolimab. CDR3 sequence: CASSSSLDRAQGYTF. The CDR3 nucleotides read TGTGCCAGCAGTTCCTCCCTAGACAGGGCCCAGGGCTACACCTTC.